The source of this T cell receptor (beta chain) is a study of blood T cell repertoires in COVID-19. About the research overall: Samples taken during acute and convalescent COVID-19 were collected in the United States, Italy and Spain.

As handled by the study authors: The authors estimated nucleated cell counts from reference gene primer amplification. Sequencing was performed with immunoSEQ multiplex PCR; in TCRdb, only in-frame clones are kept and a portion is missing. V and J calls and clone size are as listed in that table; D and trimming were resolved from the DNA. The sample shows 250,000 to 350,000 clones, under 85% of them seen only once. The CDR3 totals 15 residues. CDR1 and CDR2 (germline): LNHDA, SQIVND (reference sequence). V was cut by 3 bases and J by 0 bases, with 8 bases left in between. The source of this sequence is a human donor with COVID-19, enrolled during active disease. The donor label of this sample is uncertain. Source material: peripheral blood. The rearrangement links TRBV19 to TRBJ2-2; D may be TRBD1 (5 bases). CDR3: CASSIRQSNTGELFF. Written as DNA, the CDR3 is TGTGCCAGTAGTATTCGACAGTCGAACACCGGGGAGCTGTTTTTT.